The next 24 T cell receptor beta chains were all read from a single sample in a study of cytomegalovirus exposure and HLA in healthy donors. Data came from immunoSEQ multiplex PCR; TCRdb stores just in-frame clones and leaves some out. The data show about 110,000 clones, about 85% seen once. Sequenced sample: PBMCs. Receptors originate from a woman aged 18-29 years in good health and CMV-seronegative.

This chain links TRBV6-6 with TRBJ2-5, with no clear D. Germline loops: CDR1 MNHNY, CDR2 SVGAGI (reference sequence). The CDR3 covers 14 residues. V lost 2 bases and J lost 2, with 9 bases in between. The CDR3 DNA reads TGTGCCAGCAGTTACATCAGTCAGCAAGAGACCCAGTACTTC. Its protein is CASSYISQQETQYF.

As DNA, the CDR3 is TGCGCCAGCAGCCCGTCACCAGGGGTCCGCTACGAGCAGTACTTC. Amino acid sequence: CASSPSPGVRYEQYF. The V and J genes are TRBV5-1 and TRBJ2-7; the D gene is possibly TRBD1 (6 bases). V gave up 4 bases and J gave up 3 bases, with 17 bases separating them. Per the germline V gene, CDR1 is SGHRS and CDR2 is YFSETQ. CDR3 length: 15 amino acids.

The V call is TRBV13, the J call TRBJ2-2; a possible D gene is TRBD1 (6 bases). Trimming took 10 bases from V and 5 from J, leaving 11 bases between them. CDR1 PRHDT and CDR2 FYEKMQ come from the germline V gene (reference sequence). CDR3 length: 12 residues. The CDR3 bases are TGTGCCACCCTTCAGGGGACCGGGGAGCTGTTTTTT. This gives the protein CATLQGTGELFF.

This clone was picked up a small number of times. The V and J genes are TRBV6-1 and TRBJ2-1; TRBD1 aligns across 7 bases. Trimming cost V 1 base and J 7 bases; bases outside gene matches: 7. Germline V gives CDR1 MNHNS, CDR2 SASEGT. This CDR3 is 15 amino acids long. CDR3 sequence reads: CASSEDVTGLNEQFF. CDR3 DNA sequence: TGTGCCAGCAGTGAAGATGTGACAGGGTTGAATGAGCAGTTCTTC.

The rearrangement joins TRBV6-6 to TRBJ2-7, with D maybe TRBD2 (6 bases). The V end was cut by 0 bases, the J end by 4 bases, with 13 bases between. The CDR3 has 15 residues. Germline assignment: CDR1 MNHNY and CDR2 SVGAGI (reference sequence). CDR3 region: CASSYSGGLAYEQYF. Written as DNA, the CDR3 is TGTGCCAGCAGTTACTCCGGGGGACTGGCATACGAGCAGTACTTC.

DNA for the CDR3: TGTGCCAGCAGTGGGGGCCCAACCCAATATGGCTACACCTTC. Amino acid sequence: CASSGGPTQYGYTF. The chain uses TRBV9 and TRBJ1-2; tentative D call: TRBD1 (6 bases). Germline CDR1 reads SGDLS; CDR2 reads YYNGEE. V lost 5 bases and J 5 bases, leaving 16 bases between the germline ends. CDR3 length: 14 amino acids.

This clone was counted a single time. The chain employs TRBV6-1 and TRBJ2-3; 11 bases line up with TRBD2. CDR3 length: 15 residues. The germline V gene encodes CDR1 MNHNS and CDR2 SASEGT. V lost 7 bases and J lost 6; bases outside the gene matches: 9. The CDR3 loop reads CASIGDSGGADTQYF. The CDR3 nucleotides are TGTGCCAGCATCGGTGATAGCGGGGGGGCGGATACGCAGTATTTT.

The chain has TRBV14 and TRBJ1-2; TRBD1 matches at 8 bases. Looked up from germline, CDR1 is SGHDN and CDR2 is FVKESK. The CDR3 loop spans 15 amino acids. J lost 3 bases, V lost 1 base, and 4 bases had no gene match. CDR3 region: CASSQGDRSYYGYTF. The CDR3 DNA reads TGTGCCAGCAGCCAAGGGGACAGGTCCTACTATGGCTACACCTTC.

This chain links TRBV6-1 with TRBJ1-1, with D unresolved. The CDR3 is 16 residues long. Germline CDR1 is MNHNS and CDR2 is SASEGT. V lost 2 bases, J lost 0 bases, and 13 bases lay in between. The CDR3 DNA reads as TGTGCCAGCAGTGAAAGAGGAGGAGTCATGAACACTGAAGCTTTCTTT. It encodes CASSERGGVMNTEAFF.

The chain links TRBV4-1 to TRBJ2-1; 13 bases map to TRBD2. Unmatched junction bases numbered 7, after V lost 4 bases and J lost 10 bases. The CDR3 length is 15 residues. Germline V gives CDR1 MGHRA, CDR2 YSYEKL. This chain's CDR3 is CASSRTSGGAYEQFF. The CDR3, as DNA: TGCGCCAGCAGCCGTACTAGCGGGGGGGCGTACGAGCAGTTCTTC.

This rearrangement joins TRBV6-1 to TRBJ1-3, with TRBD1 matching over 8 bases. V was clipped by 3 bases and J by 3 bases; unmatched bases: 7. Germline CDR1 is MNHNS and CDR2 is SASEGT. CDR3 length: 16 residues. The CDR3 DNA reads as TGTGCCAGCAGTGAGGCCTCCGGGACAGGTGGAAACACCATATATTTT. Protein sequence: CASSEASGTGGNTIYF.

The CDR3: CASSVGSGSSYNEQFF. The CDR3 coding sequence is TGTGCCAGCTCAGTGGGGTCGGGAAGCTCCTACAATGAGCAGTTCTTC. The V call is TRBV18, the J call TRBJ2-1; weak D call: TRBD2 (5 bases). This CDR3 is 16 amino acids long. The V and J ends lost 5 bases and 0 bases respectively, with 14 bases between them. Germline lookup yields CDR1 KGHSH and CDR2 LQKENI.

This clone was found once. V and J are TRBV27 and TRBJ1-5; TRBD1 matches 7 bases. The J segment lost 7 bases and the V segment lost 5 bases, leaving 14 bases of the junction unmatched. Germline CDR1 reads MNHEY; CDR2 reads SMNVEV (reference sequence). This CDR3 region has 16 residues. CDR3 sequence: CASSPLPITGDQPQHF. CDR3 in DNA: TGTGCCAGCAGTCCTCTCCCAATAACAGGGGACCAGCCCCAGCATTTT.

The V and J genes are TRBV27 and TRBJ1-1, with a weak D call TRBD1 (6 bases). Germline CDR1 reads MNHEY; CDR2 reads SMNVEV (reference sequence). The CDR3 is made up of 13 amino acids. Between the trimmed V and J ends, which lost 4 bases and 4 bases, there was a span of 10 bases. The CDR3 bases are TGTGCCAGCAGTTCCGCAGGGGCCACTGAAGCTTTCTTT. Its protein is CASSSAGATEAFF.

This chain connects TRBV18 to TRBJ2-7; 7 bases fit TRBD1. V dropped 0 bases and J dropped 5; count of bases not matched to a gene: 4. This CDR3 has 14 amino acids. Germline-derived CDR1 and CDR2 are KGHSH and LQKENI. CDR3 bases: TGTGCCAGCTCACCACCGGGAACAGGGGACGAGCAGTACTTC. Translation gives CASSPPGTGDEQYF.

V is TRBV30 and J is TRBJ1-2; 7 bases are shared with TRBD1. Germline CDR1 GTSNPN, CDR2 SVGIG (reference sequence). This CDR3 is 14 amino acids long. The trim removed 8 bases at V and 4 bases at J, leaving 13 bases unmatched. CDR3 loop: CAGRLRGVPYGYTF. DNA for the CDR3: TGTGCCGGACGGCTCAGGGGGGTTCCCTATGGCTACACCTTC.

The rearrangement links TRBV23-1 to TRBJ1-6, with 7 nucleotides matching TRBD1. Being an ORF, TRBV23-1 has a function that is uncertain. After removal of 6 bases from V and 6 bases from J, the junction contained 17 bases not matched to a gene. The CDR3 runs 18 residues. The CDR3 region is CASSPKLPPDRANSPLHF. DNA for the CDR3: TGCGCCAGCAGCCCGAAACTCCCACCCGACAGGGCTAATTCACCCCTCCACTTT.

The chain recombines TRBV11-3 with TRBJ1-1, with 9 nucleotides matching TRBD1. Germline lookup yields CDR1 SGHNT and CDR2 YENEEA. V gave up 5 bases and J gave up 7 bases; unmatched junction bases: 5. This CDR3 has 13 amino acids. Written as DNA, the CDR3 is TGTGCCAGCAGCCCGACAGGGGGTCTTGAAGCTTTCTTT. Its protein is CASSPTGGLEAFF.

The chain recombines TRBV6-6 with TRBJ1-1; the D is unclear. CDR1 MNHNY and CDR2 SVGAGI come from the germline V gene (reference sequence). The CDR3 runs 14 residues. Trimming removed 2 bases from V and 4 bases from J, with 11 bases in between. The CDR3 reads CASSYKQTVTEAFF. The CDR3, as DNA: TGTGCCAGCAGTTACAAACAGACCGTCACTGAAGCTTTCTTT.

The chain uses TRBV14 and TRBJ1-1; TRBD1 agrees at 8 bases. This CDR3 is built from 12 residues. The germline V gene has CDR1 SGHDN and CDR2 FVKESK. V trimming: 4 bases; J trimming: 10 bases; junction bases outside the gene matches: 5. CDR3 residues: CASSPLGQGAFF. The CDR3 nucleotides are TGTGCCAGCAGCCCGTTAGGACAGGGAGCTTTCTTT.

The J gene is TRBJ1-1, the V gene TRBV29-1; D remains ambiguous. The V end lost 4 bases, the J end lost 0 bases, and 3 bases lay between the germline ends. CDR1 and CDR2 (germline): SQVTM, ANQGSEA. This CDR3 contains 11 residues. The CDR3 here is CSVGLNTEAFF. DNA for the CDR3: TGCAGCGTTGGGCTGAACACTGAAGCTTTCTTT.

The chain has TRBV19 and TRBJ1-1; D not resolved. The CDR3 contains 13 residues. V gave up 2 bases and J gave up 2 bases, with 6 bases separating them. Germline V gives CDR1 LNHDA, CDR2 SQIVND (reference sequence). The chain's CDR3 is CASSINSNTEAFF. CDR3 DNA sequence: TGTGCCAGTAGTATAAACTCCAACACTGAAGCTTTCTTT.

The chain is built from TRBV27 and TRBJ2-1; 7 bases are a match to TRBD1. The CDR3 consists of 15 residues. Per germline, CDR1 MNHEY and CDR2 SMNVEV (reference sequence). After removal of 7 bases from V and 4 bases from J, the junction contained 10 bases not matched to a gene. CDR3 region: CASNALGGRYNEQFF. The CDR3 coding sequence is TGTGCCAGCAACGCACTAGGGGGCAGATACAATGAGCAGTTCTTC.

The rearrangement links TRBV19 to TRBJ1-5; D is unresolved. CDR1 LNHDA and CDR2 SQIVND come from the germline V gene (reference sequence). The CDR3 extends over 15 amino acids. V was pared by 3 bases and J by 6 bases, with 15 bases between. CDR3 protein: CASSIGPRATQPQHF. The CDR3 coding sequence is TGTGCCAGTAGTATTGGGCCCAGAGCTACTCAGCCCCAGCATTTT.